This T cell receptor (beta chain) was identified during a study of CD8 T cells in ankylosing spondylitis. Notes on the study in general: Peripheral blood samples showed relatively rare disease-linked clones, and these clones were CD8+. Significant enrichment of disease-linked clones was reportedly seen in matched ankylosing spondylitis synovial fluid.

Quantitative 5'-RACE was performed with molecular barcodes, and it yielded the TCR beta libraries. TCRdb re-analysed the 5' RACE reads in MiXCR, keeping a single row per CDR3 protein. The repertoire consists of about 360,000 distinct CDR3 sequences, with roughly 22% occurring once and the leading ten covering roughly 13%. A note on this clonotype: Its target is not known.

The CDR3 runs to 15 residues. J lost 11 bases, V lost 4 bases, and 12 bases had no gene match. The receptor was isolated from a male donor with ankylosing spondylitis or in good health (not recorded which). The rearrangement joins TRBV12-3 or TRBV12-4 to TRBJ1-4; 8 bases map to TRBD1. Sequenced input: blood, either unsorted or a sorted T cell fraction (not recorded which). CDR3 nucleotide sequence: TGTGCCAGCAGTTCCCCGGGACAGGCCCCCCTGAAACTGTTTTTT. Translated, it gives CASSSPGQAPLKLFF.